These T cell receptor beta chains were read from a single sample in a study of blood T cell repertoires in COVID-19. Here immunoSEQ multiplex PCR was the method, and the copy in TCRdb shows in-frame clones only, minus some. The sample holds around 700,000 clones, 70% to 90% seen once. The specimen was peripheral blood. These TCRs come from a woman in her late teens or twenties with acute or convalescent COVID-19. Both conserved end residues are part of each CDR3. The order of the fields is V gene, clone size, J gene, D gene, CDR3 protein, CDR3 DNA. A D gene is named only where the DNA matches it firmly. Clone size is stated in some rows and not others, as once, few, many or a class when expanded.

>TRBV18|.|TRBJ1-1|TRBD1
CASVNQGARTEAFF
TGTGCCAGCGTCAACCAGGGGGCGCGAACTGAAGCTTTCTTT
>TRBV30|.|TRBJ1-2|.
CAWSPTPIYGYTF
TGTGCCTGGAGTCCGACACCCATCTATGGCTACACCTTC
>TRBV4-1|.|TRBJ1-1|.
CASSHRNTEAFF
TGCGCCAGCAGCCACCGGAACACTGAAGCTTTCTTT
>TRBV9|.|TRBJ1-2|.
CASSAAPGTQYGYTF
TGTGCCAGCAGCGCTGCCCCCGGGACTCAGTATGGCTACACCTTC
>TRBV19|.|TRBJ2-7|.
CATSPGEMYEQYF
TGTGCCACCAGCCCGGGAGAGATGTACGAGCAGTACTTC
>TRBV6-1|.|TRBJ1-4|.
CASSESTETNEKLFF
TGTGCCAGCAGTGAGTCGACAGAAACTAATGAAAAACTGTTTTTT
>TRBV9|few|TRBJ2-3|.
CASSVALGRFTDTQYF
TGTGCCAGCAGCGTAGCTCTGGGCAGATTCACAGATACGCAGTATTTT
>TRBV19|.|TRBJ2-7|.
CASSFAERRGTYEQYF
TGTGCCAGTAGTTTCGCCGAAAGGCGAGGAACCTACGAGCAGTACTTC
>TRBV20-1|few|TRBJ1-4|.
CSPRQNEKLFF
TGCAGTCCCCGACAGAATGAAAAACTGTTTTTT
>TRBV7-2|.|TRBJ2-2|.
CASSILRQEWGAGELFF
TGTGCCAGCAGCATACTACGCCAAGAGTGGGGAGCCGGGGAGCTGTTTTTT
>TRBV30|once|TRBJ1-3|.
CAWSSAGEFSNTIYF
TGTGCCTGGAGTAGTGCAGGGGAGTTTTCCAACACCATATATTTT
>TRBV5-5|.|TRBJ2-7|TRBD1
CASASNPGQGIYEQYF
TGTGCCAGCGCCAGCAACCCGGGACAGGGAATATACGAGCAGTACTTC
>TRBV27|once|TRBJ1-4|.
CASSPYSLGRSEKLFF
TGTGCCAGCAGTCCCTACTCCCTAGGTAGGAGTGAAAAACTGTTTTTT
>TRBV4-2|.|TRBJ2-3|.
CASSQDGPSSGYTDTQYF
TGTGCCAGCAGCCAAGATGGGCCTAGTAGCGGCTACACAGATACGCAGTATTTT
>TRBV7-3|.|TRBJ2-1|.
CASSLYLQDNEQFF
TGTGCCAGCAGCTTATATTTACAGGACAATGAGCAGTTCTTC
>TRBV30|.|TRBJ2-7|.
CAWSVHYEQYF
TGTGCCTGGAGTGTTCATTACGAGCAGTACTTC
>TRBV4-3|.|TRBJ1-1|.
CASSRQENTEAFF
TGCGCCAGCAGCCGGCAGGAGAACACTGAAGCTTTCTTT
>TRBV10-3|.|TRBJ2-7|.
CAISTEPYEQYF
TGTGCCATCAGCACAGAGCCATACGAGCAGTACTTC
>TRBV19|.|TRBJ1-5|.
CATQGGGTHQPQHF
TGTGCCACTCAAGGGGGGGGGACCCATCAGCCCCAGCATTTT
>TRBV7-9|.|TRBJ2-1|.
CASSTQGVEQFF
TGTGCCAGCAGCACACAGGGAGTTGAGCAGTTCTTC
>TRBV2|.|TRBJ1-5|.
CASSLNGGNQPQHF
TGTGCCAGCAGTTTGAACGGGGGCAATCAGCCCCAGCATTTT
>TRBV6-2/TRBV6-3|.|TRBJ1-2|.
CASSYGGVFYGYTF
TGTGCCAGCAGTTACGGGGGGGTATTCTATGGCTACACCTTC
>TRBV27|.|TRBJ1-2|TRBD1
CASSLTGTYGYTF
TGTGCCAGCAGTTTGACAGGGACCTATGGCTACACCTTC